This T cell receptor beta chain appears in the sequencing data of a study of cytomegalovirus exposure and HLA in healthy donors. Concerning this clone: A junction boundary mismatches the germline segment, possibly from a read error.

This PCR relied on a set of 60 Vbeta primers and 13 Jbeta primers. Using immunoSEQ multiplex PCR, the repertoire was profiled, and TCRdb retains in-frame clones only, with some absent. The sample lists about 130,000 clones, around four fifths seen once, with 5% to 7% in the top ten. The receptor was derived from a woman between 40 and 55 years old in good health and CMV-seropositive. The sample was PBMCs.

The CDR3 sequence: CASSGDRTGFESFF. CDR3 DNA sequence: TGTGCCAGCAGTGGGGACCGGACAGGGTTTGAATCTTTCTTT. This rearrangement joins TRBV2 to TRBJ1-1; 8 nucleotides agree with TRBD1. Germline CDR1 SNHLY, CDR2 FYNNEI. This CDR3 spans 14 amino acids.